The next 32 T cell receptor beta chains were all read from a single sample in a study of T cell responses to AZD1222 COVID-19 vaccine. Produced via immunoSEQ multiplex PCR; TCRdb's table is partial and in-frame only. Found here are 110,000 to 150,000 clones, about nine tenths of them singletons; the top ten hold around 3.7%. This specimen consisted of peripheral blood, obtained on day 0 of AZD1222 vaccination. These TCRs come from an adult in good health.

The chain employs TRBV18 and TRBJ2-7; D not certain. CDR1 is KGHSH and CDR2 is LQKENI in the germline V gene. This CDR3 comprises 17 residues. V dropped 3 bases and J dropped 2 bases, with 20 bases sitting between them. CDR3 protein: CASSPKRTQNLAYEQYF. The CDR3 region has the DNA TGTGCCAGCTCACCGAAAAGAACGCAAAACTTGGCCTACGAGCAGTACTTC.

This chain joins TRBV6-5 and TRBJ2-1; D possibly corresponds to TRBD1 (7 bases). V lost 5 bases and J lost 9, with 20 bases in between. CDR1 is MNHEY and CDR2 is SVGAGI in the germline V gene. The CDR3 consists of 15 residues. CDR3: CASSPDREALSEQFF. The CDR3 DNA is TGTGCCAGCAGTCCTGACAGGGAGGCGCTAAGTGAGCAGTTCTTC.

This rearrangement joins TRBV29-1 to TRBJ2-3, with D possibly being TRBD2 (5 bases). Germline assignment: CDR1 SQVTM and CDR2 ANQGSEA. Trimming pared 4 bases from V and 6 bases from J, leaving 17 bases between. This CDR3 region has 14 residues. CDR3 amino acids: CSVVPPIGGDTQYF. In DNA form, the CDR3 reads TGCAGCGTTGTCCCTCCGATCGGCGGGGATACGCAGTATTTT.

This clone showed up just once. This chain uses TRBV6-1 with TRBJ2-1; perhaps D is TRBD1 or TRBD2 (5 bases each). The length of the CDR3 is 20 residues. CDR1 and CDR2 from the germline V gene are MNHNS and SASEGT. The V end lost 2 bases, the J end lost 6 bases, and 29 bases lay between the germline ends. CDR3 protein: CASSELGFGGSQPRINEQFF. The CDR3 region has the DNA TGTGCCAGCAGTGAATTGGGGTTTGGGGGATCTCAACCCAGGATCAATGAGCAGTTCTTC.

V usage is TRBV15 and J usage is TRBJ1-5; a possible D gene is TRBD1 (5 bases). The CDR3 is made up of 15 amino acids. Germline V lookup: CDR1 LNHNV, CDR2 YYDKDF (reference sequence). Trimming removed 2 bases at V and 6 bases at J, with 14 bases between. The CDR3 sequence is CATSRRQGGSQPQHF. CDR3 coding DNA: TGTGCCACCAGCAGAAGGCAGGGAGGCAGTCAGCCCCAGCATTTT.

This clone was recorded only once. The V call is TRBV28, the J call TRBJ1-5; D unresolved. There are 14 residues in the CDR3. The germline CDR1 and CDR2 sequences are MDHEN and SYDVKM. V was cut by 5 bases and J by 8 bases, with 16 bases left in between. CDR3 amino acids: CASSIPRPWEPQHF. CDR3 sequence (DNA): TGTGCCAGCAGTATACCTAGGCCTTGGGAGCCCCAGCATTTT.

V usage is TRBV19 and J usage is TRBJ2-7, with 9 positions matching TRBD1. With 10 bases clipped from V and 2 bases from J, the junction kept 3 bases outside the gene matches. Germline CDR1 LNHDA, CDR2 SQIVND (reference sequence). The CDR3 is 12 amino acids. CDR3: CATQGAAYEQYF. Here the CDR3 DNA reads TGTGCCACACAGGGGGCGGCCTACGAGCAGTACTTC.

This clone was recorded only once. The chain carries TRBV6-5 and TRBJ1-1; no clear D. Germline V lookup: CDR1 MNHEY, CDR2 SVGAGI. The CDR3 extends over 14 amino acids. V was pared by 4 bases and J by 0 bases, with 9 bases between. The CDR3 DNA is TGTGCCAGCAGTTCATACATGATGAACACTGAAGCTTTCTTT. Translation gives CASSSYMMNTEAFF.

This chain joins TRBV4-3 and TRBJ1-4; a weak D match, TRBD1 (5 bases). Germline CDR1 and CDR2: LGHNA and YSLEER. The CDR3 extends over 16 amino acids. With 4 bases removed from V and 0 bases from J, the gap between germline ends came to 12 bases. The CDR3 nucleotides read TGCGCCAGCAGCCGGGGGGACGGATCAACTAATGAAAAACTGTTTTTT. Amino acids: CASSRGDGSTNEKLFF.

The V call is TRBV7-2, the J call TRBJ2-5; D is possibly TRBD1 or TRBD2 (6 bases each). CDR1 and CDR2 from the germline V gene are SGHTA and FQGNSA. V gave up 3 bases and J gave up 2 bases, with 13 bases separating them. This CDR3 has 15 residues. In DNA, the CDR3 is TGTGCCAGCAGCTTCGGGCGAGGGGGGCAAGAGACCCAGTACTTC. It encodes CASSFGRGGQETQYF.

The V call is TRBV7-2, the J call TRBJ1-6; a weak D match, TRBD1 (5 bases). From germline, CDR1 is SGHTA and CDR2 FQGNSA. With 5 bases removed from V and 0 bases from J, the gap between germline ends came to 14 bases. The CDR3 runs to 17 residues. CDR3 protein: CASSPRGSSSYNSPLHF. DNA of the CDR3: TGTGCCAGCAGCCCGCGGGGCTCGAGCTCCTATAATTCACCCCTCCACTTT.

This clone was counted a few times. The V and J genes are TRBV9 and TRBJ1-1; tentative D call: TRBD1 (5 bases). Germline V gene lookup returns CDR1 SGDLS and CDR2 YYNGEE. V lost 3 bases and J lost 0, with 18 bases in between. The CDR3 contains 17 residues. The CDR3 protein is CASSGPGSGLMNTEAFF. DNA for the CDR3: TGTGCCAGCAGCGGACCCGGTTCAGGGCTTATGAACACTGAAGCTTTCTTT. Full variable domain (outside the CDR3, taken from reference TRBV9 and TRBJ1-1): DSGVTQTPKHLITATGQRVTLRCSPRSGDLSVYWYQQSLDQGLQFLIQYYNGEERAKGNILERFSAQQFPDLHSELNLSSLELGDSALYFCASSGPGSGLMNTEAFFGQGTRLTVV.

This chain links TRBV5-5 with TRBJ1-1, with D possibly being TRBD1 (6 bases). CDR3 length equals 14 residues. From germline, CDR1 is SGHKS and CDR2 YYEKEE (reference sequence). The V and J ends lost 1 base and 3 bases respectively, with 10 bases between them. The CDR3 region is CASSLRTDYTEAFF. CDR3 coding DNA: TGTGCCAGCAGCTTGCGGACAGATTACACTGAAGCTTTCTTT.

The chain links TRBV4-2 to TRBJ2-7, with TRBD1 as a possible D gene (6 bases). The germline V and J ends were trimmed by 2 bases and 6 bases, with 14 bases remaining between them. The CDR3 totals 14 residues. The V gene's germline CDR1 is LGHNA and CDR2 YNFKEQ. The CDR3 reads CASSQSHRVGEQYF. DNA of the CDR3: TGTGCCAGCAGCCAAAGCCACAGGGTCGGCGAGCAGTACTTC.

The genes are TRBV4-2 and TRBJ2-1, with 11 positions matching TRBD2. CDR1 and CDR2 (germline): LGHNA, YNFKEQ. J was trimmed by 3 bases and V by 0 bases; bases with no gene match: 7. The CDR3 extends over 18 amino acids. The CDR3 spells CASSQDGVAGGFYNEQFF. For the CDR3, the DNA is TGTGCCAGCAGCCAAGACGGGGTAGCGGGGGGGTTCTACAATGAGCAGTTCTTC.

The V gene is TRBV11-2, the J gene TRBJ2-2, with TRBD1 matching over 7 bases. There are 19 residues in the CDR3. Germline-derived CDR1 and CDR2 are SGHAT and FQNNGV. V was clipped by 10 bases and J by 0 bases; unmatched bases: 20. The CDR3 nucleotides read TGTGCCACCAGGGGTAGGGGGCTTAATAGGCCGACGAACACCGGGGAGCTGTTTTTT. Protein: CATRGRGLNRPTNTGELFF.

The chain links TRBV5-1 to TRBJ1-1; no clear D. The CDR3 runs 15 residues. CDR1 and CDR2 from the germline V gene are SGHRS and YFSETQ. V was trimmed by 4 bases and J by 2 bases, leaving 15 bases between them. The CDR3, as DNA: TGCGCCAGCAGCCCACCGCCGCGGGGAAACACTGAAGCTTTCTTT. Translated, it gives CASSPPPRGNTEAFF. Variable domain in full (rest from reference TRBV5-1 and TRBJ1-1): KAGVTQTPRYLIKTRGQQVTLSCSPISGHRSVSWYQQTPGQGLQFLFEYFSETQRNKGNFPGRFSGRQFSNSRSEMNVSTLELGDSALYLCASSPPPRGNTEAFFGQGTRLTVV.

Remarks on this clone: Distinct nucleotide sequences in the sample also encode this CDR3. The rearrangement uses TRBV7-2 and TRBJ1-5, with D possibly TRBD1 on 5 matching bases. V was shortened by 2 bases and J by 4 bases, with 6 bases between the two germline ends. The germline V gene encodes CDR1 SGHTA and CDR2 FQGNSA. This CDR3 has 13 residues. CDR3 nucleotides: TGTGCCAGCAGCTTAAGGGGAAATCAGCCCCAGCATTTT. It yields the protein CASSLRGNQPQHF.

The chain couples TRBV3-1 (or the pseudogene TRBV3-2) to TRBJ1-6, with TRBD1 matching over 8 bases. The CDR3 consists of 16 residues. The germline CDR1 and CDR2 sequences are LGHDT and YNNKEL (reference sequence). Trimming cost V 3 bases and J 9 bases; bases outside gene matches: 10. In DNA, the CDR3 is TGTGCCAGCAGCCAGAAGGACAGGGAGGATAGTTCACCCCTCCACTTT. Its protein is CASSQKDREDSSPLHF.

The table lists this clone with a few counts. V usage is TRBV23-1 and J usage is TRBJ2-3; no clear D gene. TRBV23-1 qualifies as an ORF whose function is uncertain. The CDR3 covers 14 residues. Trimming removed 1 base from V and 4 bases from J, with 9 bases in between. The CDR3 nucleotides read TGCGCCAGCAGTCAATTAACCCGGCCAGATACGCAGTATTTT. Protein: CASSQLTRPDTQYF.

The genes are TRBV18 and TRBJ2-2; 10 bases are shared with TRBD1. The CDR3 totals 16 residues. From germline, CDR1 is KGHSH and CDR2 LQKENI. The V and J ends lost 1 base and 4 bases, in that order; junction bases with no gene match: 3. The CDR3 DNA sequence: TGTGCCAGCTCACCACGACAGGGGGCGTCCACCGGGGAGCTGTTTTTT. This codes for CASSPRQGASTGELFF. The full variable domain, its missing parts supplied by reference TRBV18 and TRBJ2-2, is NAGVMQNPRHLVRRRGQEARLRCSPMKGHSHVYWYRQLPEEGLKFMVYLQKENIIDESGMPKERFSAEFPKEGPSILRIQQVVRGDSAAYFCASSPRQGASTGELFFGEGSRLTVL.

The chain has TRBV6-5 and TRBJ2-1, with D maybe TRBD2 (5 bases). The V gene's germline CDR1 is MNHEY and CDR2 SVGAGI. This CDR3 is 12 amino acids long. Trimming stripped 6 bases from V and 15 bases from J, with 18 bases between. CDR3 nucleotide sequence: TGTGCCAGCAGCAAGGAATGGACTGCCTCGTTCTTC. Translating it yields CASSKEWTASFF.

V and J are TRBV2 and TRBJ1-5; a possible D gene is TRBD1 (5 bases). V shed 9 bases and J shed 3 bases, with 24 bases lying between them. From germline, CDR1 is SNHLY and CDR2 FYNNEI. The CDR3 covers 17 residues. This chain's CDR3 is CASSQSTQGTLNQPQHF. CDR3 coding DNA: TGTGCCAGTTCGCAATCCACTCAGGGAACGCTCAATCAGCCCCAGCATTTT.

The rearrangement joins TRBV5-8 to TRBJ1-2; 7 bases map to TRBD1. V shed 4 bases and J 8 bases; nucleotides not matched to a gene: 20. Germline lookup yields CDR1 SGHTS and CDR2 YDEGEE. The CDR3 covers 17 residues. DNA for the CDR3: TGTGCCAGCAGCCCCTATGGCGACCAAACAGGGGCTCGGGGCTACACCTTC. Residues: CASSPYGDQTGARGYTF.

The V and J genes are TRBV30 and TRBJ1-2; tentatively, D is TRBD1 (5 bases). Trimming took 4 bases from V and 1 from J, leaving 13 bases between them. The CDR3 contains 14 residues. CDR1 GTSNPN and CDR2 SVGIG come from the germline V gene (reference sequence). This CDR3 is CAWTGRPRNYGYTF. CDR3 sequence (DNA): TGTGCCTGGACAGGGAGACCCCGTAACTATGGCTACACCTTC.

The chain recombines TRBV18 with TRBJ2-1, with 8 bases fitting TRBD2. The J segment lost 3 bases and the V segment lost 1 base, leaving 14 bases of the junction unmatched. The CDR3 length is 19 residues. In germline, CDR1 is KGHSH, CDR2 LQKENI. CDR3 region: CASSPLRHGLAEDYNEQFF. The CDR3 nucleotides are TGTGCCAGCTCACCACTAAGACATGGACTAGCTGAGGACTACAATGAGCAGTTCTTC.

The chain combines TRBV3-1 (or the pseudogene TRBV3-2) with TRBJ2-1; D not certain. There are 15 residues in the CDR3. Germline lookup yields CDR1 LGHDT and CDR2 YNNKEL (reference sequence). V was shortened by 0 bases and J by 4 bases, with 10 bases between the two germline ends. The CDR3 reads CASSQDIGRYNEQFF. DNA for the CDR3: TGTGCCAGCAGCCAAGATATTGGCAGATACAATGAGCAGTTCTTC.

This rearrangement joins TRBV12-3 or TRBV12-4 to TRBJ2-2, with a tentative D call TRBD2 (5 bases). The CDR3 length is 13 residues. V was trimmed by 11 bases and J by 7 bases, leaving 17 bases between them. The CDR3 reads CASTGVRGGELFF. Written as DNA, the CDR3 is TGTGCCTCAACCGGGGTCCGGGGCGGGGAGCTGTTTTTT.

The rearrangement joins TRBV1 to TRBJ2-5. TRBV1 is a listed pseudogene. The CDR3 has 15 residues. CDR3 in DNA: TGCACCAGCAGCCAATGTCTGGGACCCCGCGGGACCCAGTACTTC. Protein product: CTSSQCLGPRGTQYF.

J is TRBJ2-1 and V is TRBV18; no clear D gene. Germline V gene data show CDR1 as KGHSH and CDR2 as LQKENI. This CDR3 spans 12 amino acids. The V and J ends lost 3 bases and 8 bases respectively, with 8 bases between them. The CDR3 loop is CASSPLRDEQFF. The CDR3 nucleotides read TGTGCCAGCTCACCTCTTAGGGATGAGCAGTTCTTC.

This clone appeared once. The chain employs TRBV30 and TRBJ2-7; 8 bases align to TRBD1. Germline V gives CDR1 GTSNPN, CDR2 SVGIG (reference sequence). With 7 bases clipped from V and 2 bases from J, the junction kept 7 bases outside the gene matches. CDR3 length equals 13 residues. Here the CDR3 reads CALTGTGAYEQYF. The CDR3 nucleotides read TGTGCCTTGACCGGGACAGGAGCCTACGAGCAGTACTTC.

The chain couples TRBV6-5 to TRBJ1-1; D uncertain. This CDR3 has 14 amino acids. Per germline, CDR1 MNHEY and CDR2 SVGAGI. V dropped 2 bases and J dropped 4 bases, with 11 bases sitting between them. This chain's CDR3 is CASSYNEGGTEAFF. The CDR3 DNA reads as TGTGCCAGCAGTTACAACGAAGGCGGCACTGAAGCTTTCTTT.